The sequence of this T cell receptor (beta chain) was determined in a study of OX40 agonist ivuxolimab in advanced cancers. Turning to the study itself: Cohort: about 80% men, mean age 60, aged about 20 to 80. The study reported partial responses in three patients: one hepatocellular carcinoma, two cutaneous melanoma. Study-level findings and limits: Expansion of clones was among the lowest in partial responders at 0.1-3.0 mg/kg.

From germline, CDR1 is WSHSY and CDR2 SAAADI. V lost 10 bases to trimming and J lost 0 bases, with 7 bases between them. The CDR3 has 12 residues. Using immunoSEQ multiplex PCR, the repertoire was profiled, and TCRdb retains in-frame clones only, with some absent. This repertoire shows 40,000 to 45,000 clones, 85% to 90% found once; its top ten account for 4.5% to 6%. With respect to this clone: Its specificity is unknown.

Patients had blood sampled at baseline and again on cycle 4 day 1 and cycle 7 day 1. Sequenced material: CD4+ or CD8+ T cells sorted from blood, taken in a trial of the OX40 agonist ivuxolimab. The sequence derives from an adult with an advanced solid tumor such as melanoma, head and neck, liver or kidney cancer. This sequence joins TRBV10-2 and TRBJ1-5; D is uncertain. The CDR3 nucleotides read TGCGCCACCTCTAATAGCAATCAGCCCCAGCATTTT. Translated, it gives CATSNSNQPQHF.